Listed below are T cell receptor beta chains from one sample, sequenced in a study of OX40 agonist ivuxolimab in advanced cancers. TCRdb's copy holds only in-frame clones and misses some; the assay was immunoSEQ multiplex PCR. The repertoire holds some 68,000 clones, about 88% seen once, with around 1% in the top ten. Sample: CD4+ or CD8+ T cells sorted from blood, taken in a trial of the OX40 agonist ivuxolimab. The receptors originated from an adult with an advanced solid tumor such as melanoma, head and neck, liver or kidney cancer. Both conserved end residues are part of each CDR3. Each record gives: J gene, clone size, V gene, D gene, CDR3 DNA, CDR3 protein. A D gene is named only where the DNA matches it firmly. Clone size is stated in some rows and not others, as once, few, many or a class when expanded.

TRBJ1-1,.,TRBV5-4,.,TGTGCCAGCAGCTTGGACAGGAACACTGAAGCTTTCTTT,CASSLDRNTEAFF
TRBJ2-5,.,TRBV11-3,.,TGTGCCAGCAGCTTAGATTCGACGTACCAAGAGACCCAGTACTTC,CASSLDSTYQETQYF
TRBJ1-2,once,TRBV28,TRBD1,TGTGCCAGCAATACTCAGGGGGGCTATGGCTACACCTTC,CASNTQGGYGYTF
TRBJ2-7,.,TRBV10-1,TRBD1,TGCGCCAGCAGTAAGGGACAGGTCCCCTACGAGCAGTACTTC,CASSKGQVPYEQYF
TRBJ2-5,.,TRBV5-1,.,TGCGCCAGCAGCTTTGAGGTCCAAGAGACCCAGTACTTC,CASSFEVQETQYF
TRBJ2-7,.,TRBV19,TRBD2,TGTGCCAGTAGTATAGATGGTGGCGGGAGGAACTACGAGCAGTACTTC,CASSIDGGGRNYEQYF
TRBJ1-1,.,TRBV19,.,TGTGCCAGTAGTATATCCGTTTTTCCTGAAGCTTTCTTT,CASSISVFPEAFF
TRBJ1-2,.,TRBV6-1,.,TGTGCCAGCAGTGAAGGATGGTCGTATGGCTACACCTTC,CASSEGWSYGYTF
TRBJ1-1,.,TRBV27,.,TGTGCCAGCATGTGGGGAGGGTGGAACACTGAAGCTTTCTTT,CASMWGGWNTEAFF
TRBJ2-1,.,TRBV10-3,TRBD2,TGTGCCATCAGTGAGTCGGGGAGCGGGAGGTTCTTC,CAISESGSGRFF
TRBJ1-2,.,TRBV6-5,.,TGTGCCAGCAGTTCCCGGGGACTTGGCTACACCTTC,CASSSRGLGYTF
TRBJ2-3,.,TRBV10-3,TRBD2,TGTGCCATCAACAGCGGGAGTCGAACAGATACGCAGTATTTT,CAINSGSRTDTQYF
TRBJ1-5,.,TRBV7-9,.,TGTGCCAGCAGCTTAGCCGGGGGGCAAGGCAATCAGCCCCAGCATTTT,CASSLAGGQGNQPQHF
TRBJ1-1,few,TRBV9,.,TGTGCCAGCAGCGTCGGCAGCTCAGGGACCGCTGAAGCTTTCTTT,CASSVGSSGTAEAFF
TRBJ2-1,.,TRBV7-2,.,TGTGCCAGCAGCCTCACCCGGGATGGTCACAATGAGCAGTTCTTC,CASSLTRDGHNEQFF
TRBJ1-4,once,TRBV19,.,TGTGCCAGTAGGCGGCGGGGCGAGGAAAAACTGTTTTTT,CASRRRGEEKLFF
TRBJ2-7,.,TRBV6-1,.,TGTGCCAGCACCGAACGAGGGACAAGGGGGTTAGAGCAGTACTTC,CASTERGTRGLEQYF
TRBJ2-7,few,TRBV5-5,.,TGTGCCAGCACCCCGCGGGCGTCCTACGAGCAGTACTTC,CASTPRASYEQYF
TRBJ2-1,.,TRBV6-1,TRBD2,TGTGCCAGCAGTGAAAGGGGGACTAGTAGGTCATACAATGAGCAGTTCTTC,CASSERGTSRSYNEQFF
TRBJ1-5,.,TRBV28,.,TGTGCCAGCAGCCCGGGACAACTATCAGCCCAGCATTTT,CASSPGQLSAQHF
TRBJ1-6,.,TRBV28,TRBD1,TGTGCCAGCTATCCCTCGACAGGGGCCTACTCACCCCTCCACTTT,CASYPSTGAYSPLHF
TRBJ2-3,few,TRBV11-2,.,TGTGCCAGCAGCGCCATCCCAGATACGCAGTATTTT,CASSAIPDTQYF
TRBJ2-7,.,TRBV28,.,TGTGCCAGCAGTTCCCCCTCATATTCACAGGAGATCGGACGCTGGTACGAGCAGTACTTC,CASSSPSYSQEIGRWYEQYF
TRBJ1-1,.,TRBV4-1,.,TGCGCCAGCAGGCGACAGACTAACACTGAAGCTTTCTTT,CASRRQTNTEAFF
TRBJ1-2,.,TRBV5-6,.,TGTGCCAGCAGCTTGGGGGGCGGCTCCTATGGCTACACCTTC,CASSLGGGSYGYTF
TRBJ2-5,.,TRBV5-1,.,TGCGCCAGCAGCTTGAACAGCCAAGAGACCCAGTACTTC,CASSLNSQETQYF
TRBJ1-1,.,TRBV18,.,TGTGCCAGCTCACCAGGTGGCAGTAACACTGAAGCTTTCTTT,CASSPGGSNTEAFF
TRBJ1-2,.,TRBV10-2,TRBD1,TGCGCCAGCAGAGACACAGGGGCTAACTATGGCTACACCTTC,CASRDTGANYGYTF
TRBJ2-1,.,TRBV7-2,.,TGTGCCAGCAGCTTGTGGGCGGTGAGTGAGCAGTTCTTC,CASSLWAVSEQFF
TRBJ1-2,.,TRBV6-6,TRBD1,TGTGCCAGCAGTTCGGAGACAGGGAATTATGGCTACACCTTC,CASSSETGNYGYTF
TRBJ1-1,.,TRBV2,.,TGTGCCAGCAGTGTTCGGGGGGGGTGGACTGAAGCTTTCTTT,CASSVRGGWTEAFF
TRBJ2-3,.,TRBV5-1,.,TGCGCCAGCAGCTTGGGGACTTCCGAATTCACAGATACGCAGTATTTT,CASSLGTSEFTDTQYF
TRBJ2-7,.,TRBV10-1,TRBD1,TGCGCCAGCAGTGCGGGGACAGGGCGTATTGAGCAGTACTTC,CASSAGTGRIEQYF
TRBJ2-3,.,TRBV15,.,TGTGCCACCAGCAGAGAATGGCCAGATACGCAGTATTTT,CATSREWPDTQYF
TRBJ2-5,.,TRBV6-6,TRBD1,TGTGCCAGCAGGAAAGGACAGGGTCGAGGCCAAGAGACCCAGTACTTC,CASRKGQGRGQETQYF
TRBJ2-6,.,TRBV11-1,.,TGTGCCAGCAGCTTAGGACTCTTGAGCTCTGGGGCCAACGTCCTGACTTTC,CASSLGLLSSGANVLTF